One sample yielded the 17 T cell receptor beta chains listed below, sequenced in a study of blood T cells in healthy people across ages. Primed by a sample-barcoded 5' primer and a J-beta primer mix, a second PCR proceeded for roughly 7 to 12 cycles. From the 5' RACE reads, TCRdb called clonotypes with MiXCR, one entry per CDR3 protein. The table lists about 1.4 million distinct CDR3 sequences, around 59% of them singletons. Sequenced: blood. These TCRs come from a man younger than 35 in good health.

This clonotype was seen a handful of times. The rearrangement uses TRBV29-1 and TRBJ1-5; 9 positions agree with TRBD1. This CDR3 region has 13 residues. Losses at the gene ends were 4 bases for V and 6 bases for J; bases not matched to a gene: 4. Germline lookup yields CDR1 SQVTM and CDR2 ANQGSEA. CDR3 nucleotides: TGCAGCGTTGGAACAGGGGGCGGTCAGCCCCAGCATTTT. Translated, it gives CSVGTGGGQPQHF.

This clonotype was seen only once. The chain employs TRBV4-2 and TRBJ1-2; TRBD1 might be the D (6 bases). CDR3 length: 12 amino acids. Germline V gene sequence: CDR1 LGHNA, CDR2 YNFKEQ. V lost 7 bases, J lost 4 bases, and 10 bases lay in between. The CDR3 nucleotides are TGTGCCAGCAAAGGACAGCCCTATGGCTACACCTTC. It specifies CASKGQPYGYTF.

The chain uses TRBV6-5 and TRBJ2-1; 7 nucleotides align to TRBD1. In germline, CDR1 is MNHEY, CDR2 SVGAGI. V trimming: 4 bases; J trimming: 10 bases; junction bases outside the gene matches: 10. There are 14 residues in the CDR3. CDR3 amino acids: CASSFTGENYEQFF. The DNA for the CDR3 is TGTGCCAGCAGTTTCACAGGGGAAAACTACGAGCAGTTCTTC.

V is TRBV25-1 and J is TRBJ2-1; possible D gene TRBD2, 7 bases. Trimming took 5 bases from V and 7 from J, leaving 15 bases between them. CDR3 length equals 14 residues. CDR1 MGHDK and CDR2 SYGVNS come from the germline V gene. The DNA for the CDR3 is TGTGCCAGCAGTAATGCGGGGGCCGATAATGAGCAGTTCTTC. Translating it yields CASSNAGADNEQFF.

The genes are TRBV12-3 or TRBV12-4 and TRBJ2-7; D is undetermined. V was pared by 7 bases and J by 7 bases, with 20 bases between. The CDR3 spans 14 residues. CDR3 loop: CASNGDPTYNEQYF. The CDR3 nucleotides are TGTGCCAGCAACGGAGACCCAACGTACAATGAGCAGTACTTC.

This chain links TRBV30 with TRBJ1-1; possibly TRBD1 for D (6 bases). Per the germline V gene, CDR1 is GTSNPN and CDR2 is SVGIG (reference sequence). The CDR3 spans 13 residues. Trimming took 1 base from V and 4 from J, leaving 10 bases between them. CDR3 nucleotide sequence: TGTGCCTGGAGTGCACAGGGTCGCACTGAAGCTTTCTTT. Amino acids: CAWSAQGRTEAFF.

The chain is built from TRBV28 and TRBJ2-1; TRBD2 matches 13 bases. This CDR3 comprises 18 residues. After removal of 5 bases from V and 3 bases from J, the junction contained 10 bases not matched to a gene. Germline lookup yields CDR1 MDHEN and CDR2 SYDVKM. CDR3 bases: TGTGCCAGCAGTCCCCGACTAGCGGGGGGACGCGTCTACAATGAGCAGTTCTTC. It translates to CASSPRLAGGRVYNEQFF. Complete variable domain (other parts from reference TRBV28 and TRBJ2-1): DVKVTQSSRYLVKRTGEKVFLECVQDMDHENMFWYRQDPGLGLRLIYFSYDVKMKEKGDIPEGYSVSREKKERFSLILESASTNQTSMYLCASSPRLAGGRVYNEQFFGPGTRLTVL.

The chain employs TRBV20-1 and TRBJ2-7; perhaps D is TRBD1 or TRBD2 (5 bases each). The assigned J gene may be wrong: the sequence end matches TRBJ2-5 better. The CDR3 has 13 amino acids. Germline V gene sequence: CDR1 DFQATT, CDR2 SNEGSKA (reference sequence). CDR3 residues: CSAHRDGEETQYF. The CDR3 DNA reads TGCAGTGCCCACCGGGACGGGGAAGAGACCCAGTACTTC.

This clonotype turned up a few times. The genes are TRBV28 and TRBJ2-7, with 10 nucleotides matching TRBD1. Germline V gives CDR1 MDHEN, CDR2 SYDVKM. V gave up 4 bases and J gave up 4 bases; unmatched junction bases: 13. The CDR3 is made up of 17 amino acids. As DNA, the CDR3 is TGTGCCAGCAGTTCGATACTGGACAGGGGGAGCACGTACGAGCAGTACTTC. Its translation is CASSSILDRGSTYEQYF.

The chain employs TRBV25-1 and TRBJ1-4, with D possibly being TRBD1 (6 bases). Trimming took off 3 bases at V and 11 bases at J, with 19 bases between the two ends. Germline V lookup: CDR1 MGHDK, CDR2 SYGVNS. CDR3 length: 15 residues. The CDR3 region is CASSDNLDSGPKLFF. The CDR3 region has the DNA TGTGCCAGCAGTGACAACTTGGACAGTGGACCTAAACTGTTTTTT.

This clonotype was recorded once. The chain employs TRBV20-1 and TRBJ1-6, with D maybe TRBD1 (6 bases). Trimming cost V 3 bases and J 8 bases, with 11 bases left between them. The germline V gene encodes CDR1 DFQATT and CDR2 SNEGSKA (reference sequence). The CDR3 loop spans 13 amino acids. The CDR3, as DNA: TGCAGTGCTAGCCCAGGGGAAGATTCACCCCTCCACTTT. It specifies CSASPGEDSPLHF.

V gene TRBV6-1 combines with J gene TRBJ1-1; possible D gene TRBD1, 6 bases. V dropped 4 bases and J dropped 10 bases, with 19 bases sitting between them. The CDR3 loop spans 14 amino acids. Per the germline V gene, CDR1 is MNHNS and CDR2 is SASEGT. The CDR3 here is CASSATITGCRAFF. CDR3 nucleotide sequence: TGTGCCAGCAGTGCTACAATAACAGGGTGTCGAGCTTTCTTT.

This clonotype was seen only a few times. This chain joins TRBV29-1 and TRBJ1-1, with a possible D match to TRBD1 (6 bases). Germline-derived CDR1 and CDR2 are SQVTM and ANQGSEA. V was shortened by 5 bases and J by 4 bases, with 11 bases between the two germline ends. The CDR3 sequence is 12 residues long. The CDR3 DNA sequence: TGCAGCGTTTGGGAAGGGGGCACTGAAGCTTTCTTT. This gives the protein CSVWEGGTEAFF.

A remark on this clonotype: One end of the junction fails to match germline, which may point to a read error. The J gene is TRBJ1-6, the V gene TRBV27; D ambiguous. Germline assignment: CDR1 MNHEY and CDR2 SMNVEV (reference sequence). The CDR3 loop spans 19 amino acids. CDR3 bases: TGTGCCAGCAGTTTATACCCGCCAGGCCCTAGCTCCTATAATTCACTCCTCCACTTT. Amino acid sequence: CASSLYPPGPSSYNSLLHF.

This clonotype has a handful of counts. The chain is built from TRBV12-3 or TRBV12-4 and TRBJ1-2; 9 nucleotides match TRBD1. This CDR3 contains 15 residues. The V and J ends lost 5 bases and 2 bases, in that order; junction bases with no gene match: 6. The CDR3 DNA reads as TGTGCCAGCAGTCCCGGCGGACAGGGGAACTATGGCTACACCTTC. Translation: CASSPGGQGNYGYTF.

The CDR3 coding sequence is TGCGCCAGCAGTCAATCGAGGAAATCCCTCCAAGAGACCCAGTACTTC. The encoded protein is CASSQSRKSLQETQYF. The J gene is TRBJ2-5, the V gene TRBV23-1; the D is unclear. TRBV23-1 is sorted into the ORF group, with uncertain function. V lost 0 bases to trimming and J lost 1 base, with 12 bases between them. This CDR3 is 16 amino acids long.

V is TRBV20-1 and J is TRBJ1-5, with D maybe TRBD1 (5 bases). The germline V gene encodes CDR1 DFQATT and CDR2 SNEGSKA (reference sequence). The V and J ends lost 0 bases and 8 bases respectively, with 14 bases between them. The CDR3 sequence is 14 residues long. The CDR3 sequence: CSARDWQGVKPQHF. The CDR3 DNA follows: TGCAGTGCTAGAGATTGGCAGGGAGTAAAGCCCCAGCATTTT.